These T cell receptor beta chains were read from a single sample in a study of T cell repertoires in cytomegalovirus infection. No cognate antigen is known for these TCRs. TCRdb recomputed calls from the reads with MiXCR, one row per CDR3 protein. Altogether more than 90,000 distinct CDR3 sequences are present, over 9.5% being singletons, with the ten largest covering approximately 33%. What was sequenced was PBMCs, sequenced either directly or after in vitro stimulation (not recorded which). The origin of the receptors is a human donor in good health (CMV status not recorded). Some clones in this sample may be carry-over from other donors' samples. The CDR3 runs from the conserved cysteine through the conserved F or W. D genes are given only for firm matches.

v_call	d_call	j_call	cdr3_aa
TRBV6-6	NA	TRBJ2-4	CASSYSRGLAKNIQYF
TRBV20-1	TRBD1	TRBJ1-2	CSASPMGQGALGYGYTF
TRBV19	TRBD1	TRBJ2-3	CASSSKQGFGTDTQYF
TRBV20-1	NA	TRBJ1-4	CSAGPNGNEKLFF
TRBV7-2	NA	TRBJ1-1	CASSLLAGNTEAFF
TRBV4-1	NA	TRBJ2-1	CASSQDEGTHVNEQFF
TRBV7-2	TRBD2	TRBJ2-3	CASTPNSGRALNTQYF
TRBV20-1	NA	TRBJ1-1	CSARDGGRTEAFF
TRBV6-1	NA	TRBJ2-1	CASSPLVGIYNEQFF
TRBV20-1	TRBD2	TRBJ2-3	CSATRTSGTSFTDTQYF
TRBV6-6	NA	TRBJ1-2	CASGQTSYGYTF
TRBV7-2	TRBD2	TRBJ2-2	CASVGLADTGELFF
TRBV28	NA	TRBJ1-2	CASAEEATYGYTF
TRBV6-2/TRBV6-3	NA	TRBJ2-1	CASSYLNNEQFF
TRBV4-2	NA	TRBJ2-3	CASSQDLPRDTQYF
TRBV2	NA	TRBJ2-2	CASSGIAANTGELFF
TRBV24-1	NA	TRBJ1-2	CATSESREGYTF
TRBV7-6	TRBD1	TRBJ2-2	CASSLFHGTGGTGELFF
TRBV25-1	TRBD2	TRBJ2-3	CASSVAGTSGVDTQYF
TRBV6-2/TRBV6-3	TRBD2	TRBJ2-4	CASSYIRGLATRGNIQYF
TRBV10-3	NA	TRBJ2-1	CAMSGTAYNEQFF
TRBV15	NA	TRBJ1-3	CATSRDRSGTGNTIYF
TRBV12-3/TRBV12-4	TRBD2	TRBJ2-1	CASRGSGSWNEQFF
TRBV20-1	TRBD2	TRBJ2-5	CSASLLAGVQETQYF
TRBV12-3/TRBV12-4	NA	TRBJ2-1	CASVSGSHYNEQFF
TRBV2	NA	TRBJ1-2	CASSFDMDGYTF
TRBV28	NA	TRBJ2-5	CASSLRSGLETQYF
TRBV6-5	NA	TRBJ2-3	CASSYFDTQYF
TRBV27	TRBD2	TRBJ2-7	CASSPGGLPSYEQYF
TRBV12-3/TRBV12-4	TRBD1	TRBJ1-5	CASSSEDPGQYSNQPQHF
TRBV7-2	NA	TRBJ2-7	CASSPEAGLRTYEQYF
TRBV20-1	NA	TRBJ2-1	CSAPSVAYNEQFF
TRBV5-6	TRBD2	TRBJ2-5	CASSLVLRGNQETQYF
TRBV7-8	NA	TRBJ2-5	CASSFQAGNQETQYF
TRBV6-1	NA	TRBJ2-7	CASEFEPYYEQYF
TRBV6-6	NA	TRBJ2-7	CASGRGEQYF